The 25 T cell receptor beta chains below all came from one sample that was sequenced in a study of cytomegalovirus exposure and HLA in healthy donors (dated by TCRdb to about 2017). Library preparation employed the immunoSEQ multiplex PCR assay. For the multiplex PCR, a mixture combining 60 forward primers for TCR Vbeta segments and 13 reverse primers for TCR Jbeta segments was used. TCRdb retrieved this table from immuneACCESS and kept in-frame rearrangements only. Not all clones are present; in checked studies, unresolved V genes account for under half, and no reason is known for the remainder. The sample profile shows 150,000 or so clones; approximately 82% of them were found once. Approximately 1.5% of the sample is held by the ten biggest clonotypes. Sequences were obtained from PBMCs. These receptors came from a man aged 25-40 years in good health and CMV-seropositive.

The J gene is TRBJ2-7, the V gene TRBV7-2; 10 bases are shared with TRBD2. This CDR3 contains 17 residues. In germline, CDR1 is SGHTA, CDR2 FQGNSA. V was pared by 5 bases and J by 1 base, with 11 bases of the junction left unmatched. Here the CDR3 reads CASSETSGTSVSYEQYF. The CDR3 DNA reads TGTGCCAGCAGCGAAACCTCCGGGACTAGCGTTTCCTACGAGCAGTACTTC.

The chain carries TRBV6-5 and TRBJ2-1; 7 bases line up with TRBD1. Losses at the gene ends were 2 bases for V and 8 bases for J; bases not matched to a gene: 12. CDR1 and CDR2 (germline): MNHEY, SVGAGI. This CDR3 region has 16 residues. This CDR3 is CASSYNRGASGYEQFF. Written as DNA, the CDR3 is TGTGCCAGCAGTTACAACAGGGGCGCCTCGGGGTATGAGCAGTTCTTC.

The V and J genes are TRBV18 and TRBJ1-2, with D perhaps matching TRBD1 (6 bases). Germline V gene sequence: CDR1 KGHSH, CDR2 LQKENI. The ends were cut back, 1 base at V and 7 bases at J, with 13 bases in the middle. The length of the CDR3 is 14 residues. This CDR3 reads CASSPLQGAAGYTF. The CDR3 coding sequence is TGTGCCAGCTCACCACTACAGGGTGCTGCTGGCTACACCTTC.

There are a few counts of this clone. The rearrangement uses TRBV5-4 and TRBJ1-4, with 8 positions matching TRBD1. The CDR3 covers 15 residues. Unmatched junction bases numbered 7, after V lost 3 bases and J lost 6 bases. Germline CDR1 is SGHNT and CDR2 is YYREEE (reference sequence). The CDR3 region has the DNA TGTGCCAGCAGCTCATCCGGGACAGGTTATGAAAAACTGTTTTTT. Translating it yields CASSSSGTGYEKLFF.

This clone was seen once. This chain connects TRBV4-2 to TRBJ2-3, with 10 positions matching TRBD2. The CDR3 totals 18 residues. V dropped 0 bases and J dropped 2; count of bases not matched to a gene: 8. Germline V CDR1 and CDR2: LGHNA, YNFKEQ. CDR3 bases: TGTGCCAGCAGCCAAGAGGCTAGCGGGGGCACCTACACAGATACGCAGTATTTT. It codes for CASSQEASGGTYTDTQYF.

This clone was seen only a few times. The chain is built from TRBV28 and TRBJ2-7; 8 positions match TRBD1. V lost 3 bases and J lost 4; bases outside the gene matches: 5. CDR3 length: 14 amino acids. Germline V gene sequence: CDR1 MDHEN, CDR2 SYDVKM. The CDR3 loop is CASSLGQVAYEQYF. The CDR3 bases are TGTGCCAGCAGTTTGGGACAGGTTGCGTACGAGCAGTACTTC.

V gene TRBV7-2 combines with J gene TRBJ1-5, with TRBD1 matching 9 bases. The CDR3 sequence is 15 residues long. Unmatched junction bases numbered 8, after V lost 5 bases and J lost 6 bases. Germline V gene data show CDR1 as SGHTA and CDR2 as FQGNSA. CDR3 in amino acids: CASSALQGAVQPQHF. CDR3 nucleotide sequence: TGTGCCAGCAGCGCACTACAGGGGGCAGTTCAGCCCCAGCATTTT. The complete variable domain, with remaining parts taken from reference TRBV7-2 and TRBJ1-5, reads GAGVSQSPSNKVTEKGKDVELRCDPISGHTALYWYRQSLGQGLEFLIYFQGNSAPDKSGLPSDRFSAERTGGSVSTLTIQRTQQEDSAVYLCASSALQGAVQPQHFGDGTRLSIL.

V gene TRBV19 combines with J gene TRBJ2-3, with D unresolved. The CDR3 has 13 residues. Trimming removed 1 base at V and 5 bases at J, with 7 bases between. Germline V CDR1 and CDR2: LNHDA, SQIVND (reference sequence). The CDR3 sequence: CASSIAHRDTQYF. CDR3 DNA sequence: TGTGCCAGTAGTATAGCCCACAGAGATACGCAGTATTTT.

V is TRBV5-1 and J is TRBJ2-1; D unclear. Looked up from germline, CDR1 is SGHRS and CDR2 is YFSETQ. The CDR3 totals 16 residues. Trimming cost V 3 bases and J 0 bases, with 13 bases left between them. Written as DNA, the CDR3 is TGCGCCAGCAGCTCCGATGCCCGAGGCTCCTACAATGAGCAGTTCTTC. This encodes CASSSDARGSYNEQFF.

The sample holds a few counts of this clone. V usage is TRBV6-1 and J usage is TRBJ2-7; 9 positions match TRBD2. Germline CDR1 MNHNS, CDR2 SASEGT. The ends lost 8 bases at V and 6 bases at J; junction bases unmatched: 14. The CDR3 has 15 amino acids. The CDR3 loop reads CASSSGRREGREQYF. CDR3 in DNA: TGTGCCAGCTCTTCGGGTCGGCGGGAGGGCCGCGAGCAGTACTTC.

This chain's CDR3 is CASRESGGTYSNQPQHF. CDR3 in DNA: TGTGCCAGCCGAGAAAGCGGGGGGACTTATAGCAATCAGCCCCAGCATTTT. The chain links TRBV28 to TRBJ1-5, with a tentative D call TRBD1 (5 bases). The V and J ends lost 8 bases and 0 bases respectively, with 20 bases between them. Germline lookup yields CDR1 MDHEN and CDR2 SYDVKM. This CDR3 contains 17 residues.

The chain joins TRBV25-1 to TRBJ2-1; 9 nucleotides line up with TRBD2. CDR3 length equals 17 residues. Germline CDR1 is MGHDK and CDR2 is SYGVNS. V lost 1 base and J lost 7; bases outside the gene matches: 11. The CDR3 nucleotides read TGTGCCAGCAGTGAATTTGAAGCGGGAGGCCTTCGGAATGAGCAGTTCTTC. The encoded protein is CASSEFEAGGLRNEQFF.

The chain employs TRBV28 and TRBJ2-7, with D perhaps TRBD1 (6 bases). V shed 3 bases and J shed 3 bases, with 12 bases lying between them. This CDR3 contains 14 residues. Per the germline V gene, CDR1 is MDHEN and CDR2 is SYDVKM. CDR3 loop: CASSFTGSGYEQYF. Here the CDR3 DNA reads TGTGCCAGCAGTTTTACAGGGAGTGGCTACGAGCAGTACTTC.

The V and J genes are TRBV5-1 and TRBJ1-2, with D possibly TRBD1 on 6 matching bases. Trimming took 7 bases from V and 8 from J, leaving 24 bases between them. Germline-derived CDR1 and CDR2 are SGHRS and YFSETQ. CDR3 size: 15 residues. The DNA for the CDR3 is TGCGCCAGCTATGGGGGCGAAGAAAGGCTAGTGGGCTACACCTTC. The encoded protein is CASYGGEERLVGYTF.

The rearrangement joins TRBV7-2 to TRBJ2-6; D perhaps matches TRBD2 (6 bases). The V end was cut by 2 bases, the J end by 0 bases, with 8 bases between. The CDR3 contains 16 residues. Germline loops: CDR1 SGHTA, CDR2 FQGNSA. CDR3 sequence: CASSLQGGSGANVLTF. The CDR3 DNA follows: TGTGCCAGCAGCTTACAGGGAGGCTCTGGGGCCAACGTCCTGACTTTC.

The DNA of the CDR3 is TGTGCCAGCAGTCGCCAAAGCGGATATACCATCAATGAGCAGTTCTTC. As protein: CASSRQSGYTINEQFF. The rearrangement uses TRBV28 and TRBJ2-1; D is possibly TRBD2 (5 bases). V lost 5 bases and J 6 bases, leaving 20 bases between the germline ends. The germline V gene encodes CDR1 MDHEN and CDR2 SYDVKM. This CDR3 is built from 16 residues.

This clone was seen once. The chain has TRBV6-1 and TRBJ2-1; TRBD2 matches at 10 bases. The CDR3 loop spans 14 amino acids. Trimming removed 7 bases from V and 1 base from J; junction bases left unmatched: 1. The germline V gene has CDR1 MNHNS and CDR2 SASEGT. The CDR3 loop reads CASKLAGSYNEQFF. For the CDR3, the DNA is TGTGCCAGCAAACTAGCGGGGTCCTACAATGAGCAGTTCTTC.

In DNA form, the CDR3 reads TGTGCCAGCAGTCGAGAGCGGGGGGGGTACGAGCAGTACTTC. Translation gives CASSRERGGYEQYF. This rearrangement joins TRBV28 to TRBJ2-7; 10 bases map to TRBD2. The CDR3 is made up of 14 amino acids. V lost 5 bases, J lost 4 bases, and 5 bases stayed unmatched. Per germline, CDR1 MDHEN and CDR2 SYDVKM.

The chain links TRBV27 to TRBJ1-2; D gene unclear. The CDR3 contains 16 residues. V lost 6 bases and J lost 2, with 19 bases in between. Germline assignment: CDR1 MNHEY and CDR2 SMNVEV (reference sequence). The CDR3 sequence: CASSPTRSSGNYGYTF. CDR3 in DNA: TGTGCCAGCAGCCCCACGCGCTCTTCGGGGAACTATGGCTACACCTTC.

This chain uses TRBV5-1 with TRBJ1-1; 12 bases match TRBD1. The CDR3 spans 15 residues. With 5 bases clipped from V and 5 bases from J, the junction kept 7 bases outside the gene matches. Germline loops: CDR1 SGHRS, CDR2 YFSETQ. Here the CDR3 reads CASRRGTGGRTEAFF. DNA for the CDR3: TGCGCCAGCAGGCGCGGGACAGGGGGCAGGACTGAAGCTTTCTTT. Full variable domain (outside the CDR3, taken from reference TRBV5-1 and TRBJ1-1): KAGVTQTPRYLIKTRGQQVTLSCSPISGHRSVSWYQQTPGQGLQFLFEYFSETQRNKGNFPGRFSGRQFSNSRSEMNVSTLELGDSALYLCASRRGTGGRTEAFFGQGTRLTVV.

This clone occurred a few times. The gene calls are TRBV5-1 and TRBJ1-1; the match to TRBD1 covers 10 bases. This CDR3 region has 15 residues. The trim removed 2 bases at V and 5 bases at J, leaving 6 bases unmatched. CDR1 is SGHRS and CDR2 is YFSETQ in the germline V gene. Written as DNA, the CDR3 is TGCGCCAGCAGCTTCGAGGGACAGGGGATTACTGAAGCTTTCTTT. It specifies CASSFEGQGITEAFF.

The chain recombines TRBV9 with TRBJ2-7; 13 positions match TRBD2. Germline lookup yields CDR1 SGDLS and CDR2 YYNGEE. V dropped 4 bases and J dropped 3; count of bases not matched to a gene: 4. The CDR3 is made up of 15 amino acids. The chain's CDR3 is CASSPRLAGGYEQYF. The CDR3, as DNA: TGTGCCAGCAGCCCTCGACTAGCGGGGGGCTACGAGCAGTACTTC.

This chain connects TRBV5-1 to TRBJ1-1; D unresolved. The germline V gene has CDR1 SGHRS and CDR2 YFSETQ. Trimming pared 2 bases from V and 5 bases from J, leaving 19 bases between. CDR3 length: 16 residues. The CDR3: CASSLGFAGSGTEAFF. As DNA, the CDR3 is TGCGCCAGCAGCTTAGGGTTTGCTGGGAGTGGGACTGAAGCTTTCTTT.

V gene TRBV7-2 combines with J gene TRBJ2-1, with 7 bases aligning to TRBD2. J lost 0 bases, V lost 5 bases, and 4 bases had no gene match. This CDR3 region has 15 residues. Germline V lookup: CDR1 SGHTA, CDR2 FQGNSA. CDR3 in DNA: TGTGCCAGCAGCCCTCGGACTAGCTCCTACAATGAGCAGTTCTTC. This sequence encodes CASSPRTSSYNEQFF. The full variable domain, its missing parts supplied by reference TRBV7-2 and TRBJ2-1, is GAGVSQSPSNKVTEKGKDVELRCDPISGHTALYWYRQSLGQGLEFLIYFQGNSAPDKSGLPSDRFSAERTGGSVSTLTIQRTQQEDSAVYLCASSPRTSSYNEQFFGPGTRLTVL.

The rearrangement links TRBV9 to TRBJ1-4; possible D gene TRBD1, 5 bases. This CDR3 is built from 14 residues. Trimming cost V 0 bases and J 8 bases, with 11 bases left between them. Germline loops: CDR1 SGDLS, CDR2 YYNGEE. CDR3 region: CASSVAEGREKLFF. The CDR3 DNA follows: TGTGCCAGCAGCGTAGCGGAGGGGAGAGAAAAACTGTTTTTT.